This record covers a single T cell receptor (beta chain). The length of the CDR3 is 14 residues. The germline V gene has CDR1 LNHDA and CDR2 SQIVND (reference sequence). Trimming cost V 5 bases and J 0 bases, with 11 bases left between them. The entry originates in a study of blood T cell repertoires in COVID-19. TCRdb keeps only in-frame clones here, not all; method: immunoSEQ multiplex PCR. The sample carries 200,000 or so clones, around 90% recorded once. Sequencing was performed on peripheral blood. The clonotype was recovered from a man aged 55 to 69 with COVID-19, enrolled during active disease. This chain uses TRBV19 with TRBJ2-7; D may be TRBD2 (6 bases). CDR3 amino acids: CASSGTFPSYEQYF. In DNA form, the CDR3 reads TGTGCCAGTAGTGGGACTTTCCCCTCCTACGAGCAGTACTTC.